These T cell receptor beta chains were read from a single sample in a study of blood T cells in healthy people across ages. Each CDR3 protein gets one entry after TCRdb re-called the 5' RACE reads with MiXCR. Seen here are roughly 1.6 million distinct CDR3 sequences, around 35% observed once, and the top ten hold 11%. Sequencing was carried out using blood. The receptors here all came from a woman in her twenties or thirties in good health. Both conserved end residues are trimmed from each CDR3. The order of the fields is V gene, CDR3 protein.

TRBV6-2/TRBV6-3 ASSYRDLSSGELF
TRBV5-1 ASSLSLNHEQY
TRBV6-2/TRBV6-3 ACSKSTVMHT
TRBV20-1 SAFTGTSGREQY
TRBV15 ATSGPRQGAKNIQY
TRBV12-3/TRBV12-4 AGAFRTGGTYEQY
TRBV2 ASTPGAREQY
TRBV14 ASSPRTSGGNNEQF
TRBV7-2 ASSTGAVTGYT
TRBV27 ASSSGTWREQY
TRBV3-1 ASSQAPNTQY
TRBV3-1 ASSQGRDGGTENTEAF
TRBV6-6 ACRQATNEKLF
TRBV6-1 ASTRGQASYEQY
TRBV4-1 ASSQAYRIPSEQY
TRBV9 ASSHRLSVPTDTQY
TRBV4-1 ASRQPSGANVLT
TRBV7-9 ASSLGGATEAF
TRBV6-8 ASLVDTQY
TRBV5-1 ASSLTGQQETQY
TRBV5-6 ASSLRTGAQGPNTGELF
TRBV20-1 SARGTSGSTDTQY
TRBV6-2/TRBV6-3 AGSSPGGRETQY
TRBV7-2 ASSSPRLGEKLF
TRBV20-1 STRDSYQGSPLH
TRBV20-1 SAFQTSGTSYEQY
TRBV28 ASSFFNIYGYT
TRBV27 ASSFGRSYDEQY
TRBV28 ASSSTAGYNEQF
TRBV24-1 ATSKTGLFSEQY
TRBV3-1 ASSQLQSNQPQH
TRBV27 ASSIRLAGCYEQY
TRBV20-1 SARGGGELF
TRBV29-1 SVEVKIKEAF
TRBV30 AWSKGLAGYNEQF
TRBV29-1 SVGTLPYEQY
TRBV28 ASSLGSRGQTNYGYT
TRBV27 ASSTVRPLSGRAYEQY
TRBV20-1 SAPDKVQTLGGYT
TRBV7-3 ASSLSGLIGDTQY
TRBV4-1 ASSPTSSGRNYEQY
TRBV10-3 AISDFRGDYGYT
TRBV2 ASSPAAGGGPDTQY
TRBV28 ASSIAISGANVRT
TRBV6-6 ASRTLAGGGTEAF
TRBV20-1 SARVGLAGGRSYNEQF
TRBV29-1 SVGDIQAF
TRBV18 ASSLMDAGYT
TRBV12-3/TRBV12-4 ASRLTSNTEAF
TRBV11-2 ASSRTREKGRTQY
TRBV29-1 SVEEGSAPGADTQY
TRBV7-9 ASSLTGAYSPLH
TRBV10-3 AITTGGDYGYT
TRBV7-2 ASSFGLATYEQY